This T cell receptor (beta chain) is drawn from a study of response to subunit inactivated influenza vaccine. Study results and limitations: Authors suggested each seasonal flu vaccination may recruit only limited numbers of new T cells.

TCRdb re-analysed the RT-PCR reads in MiXCR, keeping a single row per CDR3 protein. The table lists about 620,000 distinct CDR3 sequences, about 12% of them singletons. This clonotype was found a few times. Its specificity is unknown. V lost 3 bases, J lost 2 bases, and 17 bases lay in between. The germline gives CDR1 DFQATT, CDR2 SNEGSKA (reference sequence). The CDR3 sequence is 15 residues long. This clonotype originated in a man aged 50 to 60 who received an inactivated influenza vaccine. The chain employs TRBV20-1 and TRBJ2-7, with D perhaps matching TRBD2 (6 bases). The sample was PBMCs from blood, taken on the day of vaccination. CDR3 coding DNA: TGCAGTGCTAGCGATTCGGGAGCTATTGCCTACGAGCAGTACTTC. This sequence encodes CSASDSGAIAYEQYF.